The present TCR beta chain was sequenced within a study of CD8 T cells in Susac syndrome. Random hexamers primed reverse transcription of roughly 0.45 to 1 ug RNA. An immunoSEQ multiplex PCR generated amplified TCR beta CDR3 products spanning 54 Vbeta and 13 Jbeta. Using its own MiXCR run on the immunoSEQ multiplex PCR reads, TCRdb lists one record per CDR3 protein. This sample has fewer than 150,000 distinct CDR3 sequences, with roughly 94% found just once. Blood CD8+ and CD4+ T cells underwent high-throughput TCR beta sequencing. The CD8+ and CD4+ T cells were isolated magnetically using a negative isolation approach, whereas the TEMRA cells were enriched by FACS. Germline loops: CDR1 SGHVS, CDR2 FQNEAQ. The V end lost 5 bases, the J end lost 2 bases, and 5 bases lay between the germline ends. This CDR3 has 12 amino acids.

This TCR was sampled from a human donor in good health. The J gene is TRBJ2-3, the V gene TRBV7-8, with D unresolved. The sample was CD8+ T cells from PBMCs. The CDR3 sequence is CASSDTTDTQYF. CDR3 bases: TGTGCCAGCAGCGACACCACAGATACGCAGTATTTT.